This T cell receptor (beta chain) originates from a study of blood T cell repertoires in COVID-19. Study in general: Samples representing acute and convalescent COVID-19 were sourced from the United States, Italy and Spain. From T cells, B-cell-depleted T cells, or PBMCs came the material, which was cDNA or gDNA.

In the original analysis: The assay estimated nucleated cells by amplifying reference gene primers. Profiling relied on immunoSEQ multiplex PCR, and the TCRdb table lists in-frame clones only, not all of them. The V and J calls and clone size come from that table; D and trimming were worked out from the DNA. The sample lists under 300,000 clones; 89% were seen once. The clonotype originates from a middle-aged woman who had recovered from COVID-19. The sample comprised peripheral blood.

CDR3 sequence reads: CAWSDFGQGLPEQYF. CDR3 DNA: TGTGCCTGGAGCGATTTCGGACAGGGCTTGCCCGAGCAGTACTTC. The chain carries TRBV30 and TRBJ2-7, with 8 bases identical to TRBD1. V was pared by 3 bases and J by 6 bases, with 13 bases of the junction left unmatched. The germline V gene has CDR1 GTSNPN and CDR2 SVGIG (reference sequence). The CDR3 contains 15 residues.